The present entry profiles one TCR beta chain with its context. CDR1 and CDR2 from the germline V gene are MGHRA and YSYEKL. The germline V and J ends were trimmed by 2 bases and 3 bases, with 11 bases remaining between them. This CDR3 is built from 15 residues. The data are from a study of T cells in Graves' hyperthyroidism and ophthalmopathy. TCR beta CDR3 regions were amplified from RNA transcripts. A set of HTBI primers served as the primers for a first-round RT-PCR of the TCR CDR3. TCRdb independently ran MiXCR on the multiplex PCR reads; one entry per CDR3 protein. This table has about 420,000 distinct CDR3 sequences, approximately 14% appearing once.

This sequence was found in a woman younger than 35 with Graves' hyperthyroidism. The chain couples TRBV4-1 to TRBJ1-5; the D gene is possibly TRBD1 (6 bases). The specimen sequenced was blood. For the CDR3, the DNA is TGCGCCAGCAGCCAACGGACAGCAATCAATCAGCCCCAGCATTTT. This translates into CASSQRTAINQPQHF.